The rows below give T cell receptor beta chains drawn from one sample of a study of blood T cell repertoires in COVID-19. Using immunoSEQ multiplex PCR, the repertoire was profiled, and TCRdb retains in-frame clones only, with some absent. The sample includes approximately 210,000 clones, approximately 80% seen only once; the top ten take around 4.5%. Sequenced sample: PBMCs or T cells enriched from blood (not recorded which). The receptors shown here come from a man aged 30 to 45 with acute COVID-19. Each CDR3 is given with its conserved first and last residue. Fields, in order: CDR3 DNA, CDR3 protein, clone size, D gene, CDR3 length, V gene, J gene. D genes are given only for firm matches. Rows may omit the clone size; those that give it use once, few, many or a size class.

CDR3 DNA: TGTGCCAGCCGGGAGAACACTGGAAACACCATATATTTT
CDR3 protein: CASRENTGNTIYF
clone size: NA
D gene: NA
CDR3 length: 13
V gene: TRBV12-3/TRBV12-4
J gene: TRBJ1-3

CDR3 DNA: TGTGCCAGCAGCCATGCCGGGAGGCGTTCACCCCTCCACTTT
CDR3 protein: CASSHAGRRSPLHF
clone size: NA
D gene: NA
CDR3 length: 14
V gene: TRBV3-1/TRBV3-2
J gene: TRBJ1-6

CDR3 DNA: TGCGCCAGCAGCTTAAATCCAGGGGCCTTTGGGGAAAAACTGTTTTTT
CDR3 protein: CASSLNPGAFGEKLFF
clone size: NA
D gene: NA
CDR3 length: 16
V gene: TRBV5-1
J gene: TRBJ1-4

CDR3 DNA: TGTGCCAGCAGCCAAGATCTATCTAGCGGGGGAAGAGGGGATACGCAGTATTTT
CDR3 protein: CASSQDLSSGGRGDTQYF
clone size: NA
D gene: TRBD2
CDR3 length: 18
V gene: TRBV3-1/TRBV3-2
J gene: TRBJ2-3

CDR3 DNA: TGTGCCAGCAGCCTCGGGGGTGGTGAGCAGTTCTTC
CDR3 protein: CASSLGGGEQFF
clone size: NA
D gene: NA
CDR3 length: 12
V gene: TRBV9
J gene: TRBJ2-1

CDR3 DNA: TGTGCCAGCAGCCCCTCCCGCGAGCGGGGAAATGAGCAGTTCTTC
CDR3 protein: CASSPSRERGNEQFF
clone size: NA
D gene: TRBD2
CDR3 length: 15
V gene: TRBV7-9
J gene: TRBJ2-1

CDR3 DNA: TGTGCCAGCAGTGACCTGACAGGGGCATTATACAATGAGCAGTTCTTC
CDR3 protein: CASSDLTGALYNEQFF
clone size: few
D gene: TRBD1
CDR3 length: 16
V gene: TRBV2
J gene: TRBJ2-1

CDR3 DNA: TGCAGCGTTGTAAGGCTTGATAGGGGCGGCTACACCTTC
CDR3 protein: CSVVRLDRGGYTF
clone size: NA
D gene: NA
CDR3 length: 13
V gene: TRBV29-1
J gene: TRBJ1-2

CDR3 DNA: TGTGCTAGTGGTTCGGGGGTTTCCTACAATGAGCAGTTCTTC
CDR3 protein: CASGSGVSYNEQFF
clone size: NA
D gene: NA
CDR3 length: 14
V gene: TRBV12-5
J gene: TRBJ2-1

CDR3 DNA: TGCGCCAGCAGCTTCCGAGGTGCAACTAATGAAAAACTGTTTTTT
CDR3 protein: CASSFRGATNEKLFF
clone size: NA
D gene: NA
CDR3 length: 15
V gene: TRBV5-1
J gene: TRBJ1-4